The 10 T cell receptor beta chains listed next were all sequenced from one sample in a study of T-cell reconstitution after alpha-beta-depleted transplantation in children. Unique molecular identifiers were incorporated into the prepared TCRbeta library. TCRdb ran MiXCR on the PCR reads and lists one entry per CDR3 protein. Among 250,000 to 400,000 distinct CDR3 sequences listed, roughly 21% were seen once. Material: PBMCs, mostly from graft donor cells, obtained 180 days after TCRalphabeta/CD19-depleted stem cell transplant. The receptors were gathered from a male patient aged 10-17 years who had a stem cell transplant for acute lymphoblastic leukemia, so the T cells may come from the graft donor.

V gene TRBV6-1 combines with J gene TRBJ1-2; D possibly corresponds to TRBD1 (5 bases). Per the germline V gene, CDR1 is MNHNS and CDR2 is SASEGT. The CDR3 extends over 13 amino acids. V lost 6 bases, J lost 4 bases, and 12 bases lay in between. The CDR3 bases are TGTGCCAGCAGAGCCGTGGGGGTCTATGGCTACACCTTC. This gives the protein CASRAVGVYGYTF.

This clonotype was seen more than once but under ten times. This chain joins TRBV6-5 and TRBJ2-7; TRBD2 might be the D (6 bases). Trimming took 2 bases from V and 0 from J, leaving 11 bases between them. Looked up from germline, CDR1 is MNHEY and CDR2 is SVGAGI. There are 15 residues in the CDR3. CDR3 in DNA: TGTGCCAGCAGTTACGGAGGCGGGATCTCCTACGAGCAGTACTTC. This gives the protein CASSYGGGISYEQYF.

A few counts support this clonotype. CDR3 amino acids: CASSSRGLAGNEQFF. The CDR3 coding sequence is TGTGCCAGCAGCTCCAGAGGGCTAGCGGGGAATGAGCAGTTCTTC. J is TRBJ2-1 and V is TRBV7-6, with TRBD2 identical over 9 bases. CDR1 and CDR2 from the germline V gene are SGHVS and FNYEAQ. The CDR3 length is 15 residues. Germline trimming cut 4 bases from V and 7 bases from J; bases unmatched to any gene: 8. The entire variable domain, with the rest obtained from reference TRBV7-6 and TRBJ2-1, is as follows: GAGVSQSPRYKVTKRGQDVALRCDPISGHVSLYWYRQALGQGPEFLTYFNYEAQQDKSGLPNDRFSAERPEGSISTLTIQRTEQRDSAMYRCASSSRGLAGNEQFFGPGTRLTVL.

The table lists this clonotype with a few counts. The V gene is TRBV7-8, the J gene TRBJ1-5; D is unresolved. The CDR3 has 18 amino acids. Germline-derived CDR1 and CDR2 are SGHVS and FQNEAQ. V was shortened by 1 base and J by 0 bases, with 16 bases between the two germline ends. The CDR3 here is CASSLEREKTDSNQPQHF. CDR3 coding DNA: TGTGCCAGCAGCTTAGAAAGGGAGAAGACGGATAGCAATCAGCCCCAGCATTTT.

The chain joins TRBV12-3 or TRBV12-4 to TRBJ2-1; 10 nucleotides align to TRBD1. The CDR3 consists of 15 residues. Germline trimming cut 4 bases from V and 8 bases from J; bases unmatched to any gene: 8. This chain's CDR3 is CASSSGQGNADEQFF. The DNA for the CDR3 is TGTGCCAGCAGTTCGGGACAGGGGAATGCAGATGAGCAGTTCTTC.

V gene TRBV12-3 or TRBV12-4 combines with J gene TRBJ1-1; 7 bases line up with TRBD1. Losses at the gene ends were 5 bases for V and 5 bases for J; bases not matched to a gene: 14. This CDR3 is 16 amino acids long. The CDR3 nucleotides read TGTGCCAGCAGTCGGCGACGGACAGGCCCGGGGACTGAAGCTTTCTTT. It is translated as CASSRRRTGPGTEAFF.

The rearrangement uses TRBV6-5 and TRBJ2-1; TRBD2 matches at 10 bases. V was clipped by 5 bases and J by 1 base; unmatched bases: 5. From germline, CDR1 is MNHEY and CDR2 SVGAGI. The CDR3 is 16 amino acids. The CDR3 coding sequence is TGTGCCAGCAGTCCTAATAGCGGGGGGTCCTACAATGAGCAGTTCTTC. This gives the protein CASSPNSGGSYNEQFF.

This chain connects TRBV29-1 to TRBJ2-3; D gene unclear. The V gene lost 3 bases and the J gene lost 2 bases, with 9 bases spanning the gap. The CDR3 consists of 13 residues. Germline V gives CDR1 SQVTM, CDR2 ANQGSEA. The CDR3 sequence: CSVDRAHTDTQYF. DNA for the CDR3: TGCAGCGTTGATAGAGCTCACACAGATACGCAGTATTTT.

The J gene is TRBJ2-6, the V gene TRBV9; D gene unclear. Trimming shortened V by 0 bases and J by 3 bases, and 4 bases separated the two germline ends. Germline V gives CDR1 SGDLS, CDR2 YYNGEE. CDR3 size: 14 residues. DNA for the CDR3: TGTGCCAGCAGCGTAGGGGGTGGGGCCAACGTCCTGACTTTC. Protein sequence: CASSVGGGANVLTF.

This chain connects TRBV21-1 to TRBJ2-7; the table's TRBD1 call for D was not verified on the DNA. TRBV21-1 is listed as a pseudogene. The CDR3 sequence is 14 residues long. The CDR3, as DNA: TGTGCTTCGTGCGGTAGGACAGGCGCCTACGAGCAGTACTTC. Translation: CASCGRTGAYEQYF.